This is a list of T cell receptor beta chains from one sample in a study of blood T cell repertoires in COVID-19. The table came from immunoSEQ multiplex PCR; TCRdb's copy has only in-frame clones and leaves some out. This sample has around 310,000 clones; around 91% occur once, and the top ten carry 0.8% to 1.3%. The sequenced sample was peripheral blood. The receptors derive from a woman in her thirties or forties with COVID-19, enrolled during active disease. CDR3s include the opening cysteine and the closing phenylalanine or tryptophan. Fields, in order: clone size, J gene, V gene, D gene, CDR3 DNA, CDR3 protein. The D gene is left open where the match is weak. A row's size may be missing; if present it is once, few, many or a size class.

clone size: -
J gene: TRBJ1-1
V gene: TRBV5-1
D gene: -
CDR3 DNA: TGCGCCAGCAGCCCCCAAGCTAGGACTGAAGCTTTCTTT
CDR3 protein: CASSPQARTEAFF

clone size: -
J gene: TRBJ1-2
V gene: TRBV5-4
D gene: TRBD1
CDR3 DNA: TGTGCCAGCAGCTTGAACAGGGGGAACGGCTACACCTTC
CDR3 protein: CASSLNRGNGYTF

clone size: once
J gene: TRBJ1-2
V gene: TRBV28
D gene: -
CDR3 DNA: TGTGCCAGCAGTATGGGACGGGCGGGGTATGGCTACACCTTC
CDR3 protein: CASSMGRAGYGYTF

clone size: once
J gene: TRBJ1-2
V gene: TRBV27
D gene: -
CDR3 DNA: TGTGCCAGCAGCCCGACAGTTCGAGGTGGGTTCACCTTC
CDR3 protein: CASSPTVRGGFTF

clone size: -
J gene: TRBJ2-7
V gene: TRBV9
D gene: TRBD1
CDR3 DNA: TGTGCCAGCAGCGTAGGGACAGGGTTTACTGGCGAGCAGTACTTC
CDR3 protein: CASSVGTGFTGEQYF

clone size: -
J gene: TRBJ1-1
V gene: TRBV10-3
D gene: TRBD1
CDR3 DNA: TGTGCCATCAGGACGGACAGGGTCCCTGAAGCTTTCTTT
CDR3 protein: CAIRTDRVPEAFF

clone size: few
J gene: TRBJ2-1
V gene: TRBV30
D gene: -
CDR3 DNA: TGTGCCTGGAACGCACGGGGGGCGATCTACAATGAGCAGTTCTTC
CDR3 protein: CAWNARGAIYNEQFF

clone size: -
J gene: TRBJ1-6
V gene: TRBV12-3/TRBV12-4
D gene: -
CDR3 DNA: TGTGCCAGCAGCCGAGACAGTAATTCACCCCTCCACTTT
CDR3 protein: CASSRDSNSPLHF

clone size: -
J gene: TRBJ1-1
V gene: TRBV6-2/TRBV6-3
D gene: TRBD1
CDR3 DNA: TGTGCCAGCAGTGAGGGACAGGGATTCTTTATGAACACTGAAGCTTTCTTT
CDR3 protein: CASSEGQGFFMNTEAFF

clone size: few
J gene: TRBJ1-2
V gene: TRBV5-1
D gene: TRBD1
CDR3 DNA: TGCGCCAGCAGCACGGGACAGGGAGCTAACTATGGCTACACCTTC
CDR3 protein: CASSTGQGANYGYTF

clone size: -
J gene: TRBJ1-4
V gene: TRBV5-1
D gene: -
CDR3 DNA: TGCGCCAGCAGCTTATTATCCCCCTCGAATGAAAAACTGTTTTTT
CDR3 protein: CASSLLSPSNEKLFF

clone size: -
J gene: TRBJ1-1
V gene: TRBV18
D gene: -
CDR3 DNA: TGTGCCAGCTCACCACCTAAAGGGGTGAACACTGAAGCTTTCTTT
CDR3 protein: CASSPPKGVNTEAFF

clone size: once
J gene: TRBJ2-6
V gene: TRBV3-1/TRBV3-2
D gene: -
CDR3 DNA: TGTGCCAGCAGCCACTTAGGGGGTGGAGGGGCCAACGTCCTGACTTTC
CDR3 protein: CASSHLGGGGANVLTF

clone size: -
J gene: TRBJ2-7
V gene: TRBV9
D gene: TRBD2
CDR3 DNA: TGTGCCAGCAGCCTTAGAGGGACTAGCGGGACTTACGAGCAGTACTTC
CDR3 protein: CASSLRGTSGTYEQYF

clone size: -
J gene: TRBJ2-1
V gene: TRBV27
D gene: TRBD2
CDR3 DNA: TGTGCCAGCAGTTTTCTAGCGGGGCGGTACAATGAGCAGTTCTTC
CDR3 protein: CASSFLAGRYNEQFF

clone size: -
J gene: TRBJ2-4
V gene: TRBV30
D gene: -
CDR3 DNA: TGTGCCTGGAGCGTATCCGAGGCCAGGGATAAAAACATTCAGTACTTC
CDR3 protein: CAWSVSEARDKNIQYF

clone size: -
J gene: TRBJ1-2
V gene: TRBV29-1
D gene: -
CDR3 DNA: TGCAGCGTTGACTCCCAGAACTATGGCTACACCTTC
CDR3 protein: CSVDSQNYGYTF

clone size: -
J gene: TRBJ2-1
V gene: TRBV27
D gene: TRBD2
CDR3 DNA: TGTGCCAGCAGTTTCCTAGCGGGACTAGGGGATGAGCAGTTCTTC
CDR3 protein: CASSFLAGLGDEQFF

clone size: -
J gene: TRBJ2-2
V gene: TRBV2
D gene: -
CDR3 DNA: TGTGCCAGCAGTGGACAGACGGACGGGGAGCTGTTTTTT
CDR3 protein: CASSGQTDGELFF

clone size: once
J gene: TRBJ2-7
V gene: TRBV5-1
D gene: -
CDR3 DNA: TGCGCCAGCAGCCCGGCGGGGCCGCTGGCAGTGCAGTACTTC
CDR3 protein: CASSPAGPLAVQYF

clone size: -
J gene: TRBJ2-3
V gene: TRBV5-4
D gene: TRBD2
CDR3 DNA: TGTGCCAGCAGCGACCGACTAGCGGGAGGAACAGATACGCAGTATTTT
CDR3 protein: CASSDRLAGGTDTQYF

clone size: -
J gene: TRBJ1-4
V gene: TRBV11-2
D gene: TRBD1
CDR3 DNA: TGTGCCAGCAGCCTACCCACGCCGGGACAGGGGATGGAAAAACTGTTTTTT
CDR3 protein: CASSLPTPGQGMEKLFF

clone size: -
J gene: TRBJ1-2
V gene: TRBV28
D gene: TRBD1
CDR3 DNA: TGTGCCAGCACCGAACGCTGGGGACAGCTTTATGGCTACACCTTC
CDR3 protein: CASTERWGQLYGYTF

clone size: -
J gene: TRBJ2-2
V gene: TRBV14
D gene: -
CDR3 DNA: TGTGCCAGCAGCCAAGACCGGAGAACCACCGGGGAGCTGTTTTTT
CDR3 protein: CASSQDRRTTGELFF

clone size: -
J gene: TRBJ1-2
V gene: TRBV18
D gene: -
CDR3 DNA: TGTGCCAGCTCACCACCGAGGGTCCTCTATGGCTACACCTTC
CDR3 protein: CASSPPRVLYGYTF

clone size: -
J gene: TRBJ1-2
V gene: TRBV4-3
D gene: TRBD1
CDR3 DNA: TGCGCCAGCAGCCAAGGACAGGGGACCTATGGCTACACCTTC
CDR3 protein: CASSQGQGTYGYTF

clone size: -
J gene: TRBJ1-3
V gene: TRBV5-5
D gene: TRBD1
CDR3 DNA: TGTGCCAGCAGCTCCGGACAGGGCCAGTTATCTGGAAACACCATATATTTT
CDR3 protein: CASSSGQGQLSGNTIYF

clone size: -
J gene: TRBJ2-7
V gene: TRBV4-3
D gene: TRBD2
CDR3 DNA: TGCGCCAGCAGCCTGGGACTAGCGGGGGCGGTCTACGAGCAGTACTTC
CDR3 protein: CASSLGLAGAVYEQYF

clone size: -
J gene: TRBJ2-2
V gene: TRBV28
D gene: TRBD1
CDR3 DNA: TGTGCCAGCAGTTGGACAGGGGGAATCGGGGAGCTGTTTTTT
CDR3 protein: CASSWTGGIGELFF

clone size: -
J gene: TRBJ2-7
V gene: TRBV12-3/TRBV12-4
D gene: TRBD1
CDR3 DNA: TGTGCCAGCAGCCGCAACAGGGGGTACGAGCAGTACTTC
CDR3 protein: CASSRNRGYEQYF

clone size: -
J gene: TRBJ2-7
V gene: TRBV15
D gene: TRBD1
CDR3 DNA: TGTGCCACCAGCAGGGCGACAGGGGGTTTTGGCGAGCAGTACTTC
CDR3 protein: CATSRATGGFGEQYF

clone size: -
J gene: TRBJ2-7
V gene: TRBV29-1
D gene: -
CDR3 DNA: TGCAGCGTCACTGACGGCGCGGCGGGAGAGCAGTACTTC
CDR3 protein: CSVTDGAAGEQYF

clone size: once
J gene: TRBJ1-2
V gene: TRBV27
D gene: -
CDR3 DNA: TGTGCCAGCAGTCTCAGACAGTCCTATGGCTACACCTTC
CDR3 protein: CASSLRQSYGYTF

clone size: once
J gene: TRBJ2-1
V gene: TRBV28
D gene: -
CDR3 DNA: TGTGCCAGCAGTTCCCCTATATGGACAGGGAGGGACAATGAGCAGTTCTTC
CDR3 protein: CASSSPIWTGRDNEQFF

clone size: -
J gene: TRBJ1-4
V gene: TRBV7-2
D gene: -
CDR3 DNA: TGTGCCAGCAGACAGGGCTCAACTAATGAAAAACTGTTTTTT
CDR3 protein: CASRQGSTNEKLFF

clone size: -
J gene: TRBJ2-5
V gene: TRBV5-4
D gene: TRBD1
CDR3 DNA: TGTGCCAGCAGCCGCCGGGACAGACAAGAGACCCAGTACTTC
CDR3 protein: CASSRRDRQETQYF

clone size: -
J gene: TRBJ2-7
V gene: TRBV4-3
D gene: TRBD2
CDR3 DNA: TGCGCCAGCAGCCAAGATCTACTAGCGGATTCCTACGAGCAGTACTTC
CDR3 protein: CASSQDLLADSYEQYF

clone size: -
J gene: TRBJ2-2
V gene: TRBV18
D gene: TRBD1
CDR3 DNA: TGTGCCAGCTCACCGCGACAGGGGAACGGCGGGGAGCTGTTTTTT
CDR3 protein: CASSPRQGNGGELFF

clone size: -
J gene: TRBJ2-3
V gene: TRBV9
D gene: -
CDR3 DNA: TGTGCCAGCAGCATCGGGACCAGGGGTACAGATACGCAGTATTTT
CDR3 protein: CASSIGTRGTDTQYF

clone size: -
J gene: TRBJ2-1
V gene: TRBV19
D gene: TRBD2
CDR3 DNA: TGTGCCAGTAGTACTGGCGGGAGGCCACAGTTCTTC
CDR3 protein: CASSTGGRPQFF

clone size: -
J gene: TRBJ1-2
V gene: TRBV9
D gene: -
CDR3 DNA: TGTGCCAGCAGCCCGACAATGCAGGGGAGCTATGGCTACACCTTC
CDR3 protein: CASSPTMQGSYGYTF

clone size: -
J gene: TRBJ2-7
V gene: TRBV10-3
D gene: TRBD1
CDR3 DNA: TGTGCCATCAGTGAGGGACAGGGTACCTACGAGCAGTACTTC
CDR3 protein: CAISEGQGTYEQYF

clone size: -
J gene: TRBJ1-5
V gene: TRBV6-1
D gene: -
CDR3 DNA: TGTGCCAGCAAAAGGGACTCCAAGGGGAATCAGCCCCAGCATTTT
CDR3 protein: CASKRDSKGNQPQHF

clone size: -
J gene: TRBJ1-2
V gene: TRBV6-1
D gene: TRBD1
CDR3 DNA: TGTGCCAGCAGTGAACGACAGGGGAGGGAAGGCTACACCTTC
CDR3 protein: CASSERQGREGYTF

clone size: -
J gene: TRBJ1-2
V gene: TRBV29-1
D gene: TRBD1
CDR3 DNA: TGCAGCGTTGAAGGCGGGACAGGGGCCTATGGCTACACCTTC
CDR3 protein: CSVEGGTGAYGYTF

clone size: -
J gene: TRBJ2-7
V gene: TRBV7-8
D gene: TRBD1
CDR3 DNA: TGTGCCAGCAGCTTAGCGCATGGACAGGGGGCCTACGAGCAGTACTTC
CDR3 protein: CASSLAHGQGAYEQYF

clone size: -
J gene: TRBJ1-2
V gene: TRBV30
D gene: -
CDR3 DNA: TGTGCCTGGAGTCCCCCGGGACATTTCGAAGTAGGCGGCTACACCTTC
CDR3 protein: CAWSPPGHFEVGGYTF

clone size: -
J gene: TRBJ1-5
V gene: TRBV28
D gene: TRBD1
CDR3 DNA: TGTGCCAGCAGTTTATGGGGACAGGGGAGCAATCAGCCCCAGCATTTT
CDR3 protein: CASSLWGQGSNQPQHF

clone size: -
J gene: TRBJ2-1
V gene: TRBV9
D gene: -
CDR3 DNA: TGTGCCAGCAGCGTACCCCAGGGGGGCATAGACAATGAGCAGTTCTTC
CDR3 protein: CASSVPQGGIDNEQFF